Described below is a single T cell receptor beta chain sequence and its context. The germline V gene encodes CDR1 ENHRY and CDR2 SYGVKD. V lost 2 bases, J lost 5 bases, and 3 bases stayed unmatched. The CDR3 is made up of 14 amino acids. These data come from a study of blood T cell repertoires in COVID-19. The wider study: The origin of the acute and convalescent COVID-19 samples was the United States, Italy and Spain.

Some clones are missing from TCRdb's copy, which holds only in-frame ones; the method was immunoSEQ multiplex PCR. The sample has almost 400,000 clones, approximately 88% seen once. The sample consisted of PBMCs or T cells enriched from blood (not recorded which). The V gene is TRBV10-3, the J gene TRBJ2-5, with TRBD2 identical over 9 bases. The receptor was isolated from a woman in her 30s with acute COVID-19. As DNA, the CDR3 is TGTGCCATCAGTGAGGGGACTAGCATTGAGACCCAGTACTTC. Amino acids: CAISEGTSIETQYF.